This T cell receptor (beta chain) was recorded in a study of follicular helper T cells after annual influenza vaccination. As for the study in general: Sampling occurred days 0, 7 and 28 after each influenza vaccination. Some donors were sampled over the 2013-2014, 2014-2015 and 2015-2016 vaccinations. Study results and caveats: Plasmablast frequency change correlated with clonality change in ICOS+CD38+ cTfh.

Clones were sequenced by immunoSEQ multiplex PCR, and TCRdb holds only the in-frame ones, with some missing. The sample contains about 10,000 clones, about 85% of which appear only once. This CDR3 contains 13 residues. Germline assignment: CDR1 SGHRS and CDR2 YFSETQ. The J segment lost 5 bases and the V segment lost 0 bases, leaving 1 base of the junction unmatched. Turning to this clone: Its specificity is not known.

Time point reported: 2014-2015 season, 7 days after vaccination. Adults were given seasonal inactivated influenza vaccine, and blood CD4 subsets were sorted before and after vaccination. This receptor was taken from an adult who received the influenza vaccine. Sample: CXCR5- memory CD4+ T cells sorted from blood, taken 7 days after influenza vaccination. The rearrangement uses TRBV5-1 and TRBJ2-5; 7 bases align to TRBD1. CDR3 bases: TGCGCCAGCAGCTTGGCAGGGGGTGAGACCCAGTACTTC. Amino acid sequence: CASSLAGGETQYF.